This TCR beta chain was retrieved from a study of tumor-infiltrating lymphocytes in oesophageal squamous cell carcinoma. This clonotype came up once. TCRdb reprocessed the PCR reads with MiXCR, giving one entry per CDR3 protein. The repertoire holds 23,000 or so distinct CDR3 sequences, 35% to 40% seen once, with 30% to 45% in the top ten. Sequencing input: esophageal tumor tissue. The clonotype comes from a male donor with esophageal squamous cell carcinoma.

CDR3 sequence reads: CASSSHALNTEAFF. The CDR3 DNA is TGTGCCAGCAGCTCTCATGCCCTGAACACTGAAGCTTTCTTT. The chain has TRBV7-6 and TRBJ1-1; D is unclear. V was cut by 4 bases and J by 0 bases, with 9 bases left in between. CDR1 is SGHVS, CDR2 FNYEAQ, per germline. CDR3 length: 14 amino acids. The full variable domain, completed using reference TRBV7-6 and TRBJ1-1, is GAGVSQSPRYKVTKRGQDVALRCDPISGHVSLYWYRQALGQGPEFLTYFNYEAQQDKSGLPNDRFSAERPEGSISTLTIQRTEQRDSAMYRCASSSHALNTEAFFGQGTRLTVV.